Listed below are T cell receptor beta chains from one sample, sequenced in a study of shared clonotypes between healthy human individuals. TCRdb's table, derived via immunoSEQ multiplex PCR, lists solely in-frame clones and lacks some. The sample lists roughly 2 million clones, 85% to 95% occurring once. Sequencing was performed on naive CD4+ T cells sorted from blood. The receptors originated from a man aged 18 to 29 in good health. The CDR3 runs from the conserved cysteine through the conserved F or W.

v_gene	j_gene	CDR3aa
TRBV18	TRBJ2-5	CASSRVDVAQYF
TRBV5-1	TRBJ2-5	CASSLGVKLVEETQYF
TRBV11-2	TRBJ1-1	CASYPTGSNTEAFF
TRBV2	TRBJ1-4	CASSEAQGRGGEKLFF
TRBV5-1	TRBJ2-1	CASSLRASGGPYNEQFF
TRBV28	TRBJ2-3	CASSSLGGTADTQYF
TRBV11-1	TRBJ1-1	CASSRDGPNTEAFF
TRBV7-9	TRBJ2-7	CASSLIAWGSSYEQYF
TRBV10-1	TRBJ2-3	CASSEGLAEGTQYF
TRBV2	TRBJ2-7	CASRKRDTDYEQYF
TRBV12-5	TRBJ2-7	CASGPWTTETYEQYF
TRBV2	TRBJ1-2	CASSAEGGPSGYTF
TRBV14	TRBJ1-1	CASSQAWGRGTEAFF
TRBV5-4	TRBJ1-1	CASSLEASGKNTEAFF
TRBV10-3	TRBJ2-1	CAIRGQHEQFF
TRBV5-1	TRBJ1-6	CASSLGQGGSSPLHF
TRBV6-1	TRBJ1-3	CASRLPLNSGNTIYF
TRBV15	TRBJ1-6	CATSREPGGNSPLHF
TRBV30	TRBJ2-7	CAWRLGLRGEQYF
TRBV5-1	TRBJ2-7	CASSLIRQGALGEQYF
TRBV5-6	TRBJ1-1	CASSRQPNTEAFF
TRBV5-1	TRBJ2-7	CASSLDSSSYEQYF
TRBV10-3	TRBJ1-1	CATLIRTGPNTEAFF
TRBV30	TRBJ1-1	CAWSYMNTEAFF
TRBV6-6	TRBJ1-1	CASREITEAFF
TRBV7-6	TRBJ1-1	CASSLVEGTNTEAFF
TRBV4-1	TRBJ2-1	CASSRSAGGQYNEQFF
TRBV29-1	TRBJ2-1	CSVEVGAYVHNEQFF
TRBV5-1	TRBJ2-3	CASSLGASGSISDTQYF
TRBV5-4	TRBJ2-3	CASSLALGQGVTDTQYF
TRBV18	TRBJ2-7	CASSPGRSSYEQYF
TRBV5-4	TRBJ1-6	CASSFRTGGNSPLHF
TRBV7-7	TRBJ2-2	CASSPGRTGELFF
TRBV7-2	TRBJ2-7	CASSLGALPHEQYF
TRBV7-2	TRBJ2-7	CASSQGGGLATEQYF
TRBV18	TRBJ2-1	CASRRQGAYNEQFF
TRBV7-4	TRBJ2-4	CASSFPFRAKNIQYF
TRBV6-1	TRBJ2-3	CASSRLAGSTDTQYF
TRBV28	TRBJ2-3	CASSLAGPRELDTQYF
TRBV7-2	TRBJ2-5	CASSLGRGFRIQETQYF
TRBV4-1	TRBJ1-1	CASSQGQGAMNTEAFF
TRBV5-1	TRBJ1-1	CASSRNLMSNTEAFF
TRBV19	TRBJ2-1	CASNEAVDNEQFF
TRBV29-1	TRBJ2-3	CSVEGAGGTDTQYF
TRBV7-9	TRBJ1-5	CASSHGPSGNQPQHF
TRBV5-8	TRBJ2-1	CASSTRDRLNEQFF
TRBV19	TRBJ2-7	CASTQDSASYEQYF
TRBV7-9	TRBJ2-1	CASSLAGSNEQFF
TRBV2	TRBJ2-7	CASSERSPLKYF
TRBV9	TRBJ2-5	CASSAMWGEQETQYF
TRBV30	TRBJ1-5	CAWSVSYMAYSNQPQHF
TRBV7-9	TRBJ1-4	CASSLGDSAFPTNEKLFF
TRBV30	TRBJ2-6	CAWSPTGAGANVLTF
TRBV9	TRBJ1-6	CASSAGQTPLHF
TRBV27	TRBJ2-7	CASQGANSYEQYF
TRBV5-6	TRBJ2-5	CASSLAVQTQYF
TRBV15	TRBJ1-5	CATNSGYNQPQHF